The rows below give T cell receptor beta chains drawn from one sample of a study of molecular identifiers for immune sequencing clone quantification. TCRdb independently ran MiXCR on the PCR reads; one entry per CDR3 protein. The repertoire has tens of thousands of distinct CDR3 sequences, roughly 20% of them found once; the top ten carry about 1.5%. Sequencing was carried out using naive CD8+ T cells from blood, with Jurkat cell RNA spiked in. The receptor source for this set is a human donor in good health. Some libraries in this study had Jurkat cell RNA spiked in. The CDR3 runs from the conserved cysteine through the conserved F or W. D genes are given only for firm matches. Only part of the rows carry a size: once, few, many, or a class if the clone is expanded.

clone_size	d_call	v_call	j_call	cdr3_aa	cdr3_nt
few	TRBD2	TRBV19	TRBJ2-1	CASSILGEGLNEQFF	TGTGCCAGTAGTATACTGGGGGAGGGCCTTAATGAGCAGTTCTTC
few	TRBD1	TRBV6-6	TRBJ2-7	CASSPDNPSLTGDEQYF	TGTGCCAGCAGTCCAGACAACCCGTCCCTCACAGGGGACGAGCAGTACTTC
many	-	TRBV29-1	TRBJ2-5	CSVGQGETQYF	TGCAGCGTTGGGCAGGGCGAGACCCAGTACTTC
few	TRBD2	TRBV6-5	TRBJ2-7	CASSYEIAGNEQYF	TGTGCCAGCAGTTACGAAATAGCGGGGAACGAGCAGTACTTC
medium-sized	-	TRBV4-2	TRBJ2-6	CASSQGDHSGANVLTF	TGTGCCAGCAGCCAAGGGGACCACTCTGGGGCCAACGTCCTGACTTTC
many	-	TRBV20-1	TRBJ2-7	CSAKPPDRREQYF	TGCAGTGCTAAACCCCCCGACAGACGCGAGCAGTACTTC
many	TRBD1	TRBV7-9	TRBJ2-7	CASQPGTGEFEQYF	TGTGCCAGCCAGCCCGGGACAGGGGAGTTCGAGCAGTACTTC
many	-	TRBV4-3	TRBJ2-2	CASSQGGVGTGELFF	TGCGCCAGCAGCCAAGGAGGGGTCGGCACCGGGGAGCTGTTTTTT
many	-	TRBV5-1	TRBJ1-1	CASSLYGSEAFF	TGCGCCAGCAGCTTGTACGGGTCTGAAGCTTTCTTT
few	TRBD2	TRBV5-5	TRBJ2-3	CASSFGTSWDTQYF	TGTGCCAGCAGCTTCGGGACTAGCTGGGATACGCAGTATTTT
many	TRBD2	TRBV27	TRBJ2-3	CASSFGTSGNTDTQYF	TGTGCCAGCAGTTTCGGGACTAGCGGGAACACAGATACGCAGTATTTT
many	TRBD2	TRBV7-9	TRBJ2-1	CASRSGSDNEQFF	TGTGCCAGCCGTAGCGGGAGCGACAATGAGCAGTTCTTC
few	-	TRBV15	TRBJ2-7	CATRQWDNSYEQYF	TGTGCCACCCGCCAATGGGACAACTCCTACGAGCAGTACTTC
many	-	TRBV7-9	TRBJ2-5	CASSFAAGEETQYF	TGTGCCAGCAGCTTCGCAGCGGGTGAAGAGACCCAGTACTTC
many	-	TRBV5-6	TRBJ1-3	CASSSGVKTGNTIYF	TGTGCCAGCAGCTCCGGGGTAAAGACTGGAAACACCATATATTTT
many	-	TRBV5-4	TRBJ2-6	CASSTEGLGANVLTF	TGTGCCAGCAGCACGGAGGGCTTGGGGGCCAACGTCCTGACTTTC
few	TRBD1	TRBV11-3	TRBJ2-5	CASSNRGQETQYF	TGTGCCAGCAGCAACAGGGGGCAAGAGACCCAGTACTTC
many	-	TRBV10-3	TRBJ2-5	CAISELWQDGRGTQYF	TGTGCCATCAGTGAACTCTGGCAGGATGGCCGGGGGACCCAGTACTTC
many	TRBD2	TRBV11-2	TRBJ2-3	CASSTTGTSDGDTQYF	TGTGCCAGCAGCACGACCGGGACTAGCGACGGAGATACGCAGTATTTT
many	-	TRBV6-2/TRBV6-3	TRBJ2-7	CASTQLTGYEQYF	TGTGCCAGCACTCAACTAACCGGGTACGAGCAGTACTTC
many	-	TRBV27	TRBJ2-3	CASSPFPGLKDTQYF	TGTGCCAGCAGCCCGTTTCCGGGACTCAAGGATACGCAGTATTTT
many	-	TRBV7-8	TRBJ2-7	CASSPTPGHYEQYF	TGTGCCAGCAGCCCTACTCCGGGTCACTACGAGCAGTACTTC
many	-	TRBV20-1	TRBJ2-5	CSAVTIAAGQETQYF	TGCAGTGCTGTGACCATCGCGGCGGGCCAAGAGACCCAGTACTTC
many	TRBD2	TRBV25-1	TRBJ2-1	CASSPGLAGYNEQFF	TGTGCCAGCAGTCCGGGACTAGCGGGCTACAATGAGCAGTTCTTC
many	-	TRBV7-2	TRBJ2-5	CASSPIAALLETQYF	TGTGCCAGCAGCCCTATAGCTGCCTTGTTAGAGACCCAGTACTTC
-	TRBD2	TRBV27	TRBJ2-7	CASSPTSGGYEQYF	TGTGCCAGCAGTCCGACTAGCGGGGGGTACGAGCAGTACTTC
many	-	TRBV27	TRBJ1-6	CASKKGADLSYNSPLHF	TGTGCCAGCAAAAAGGGTGCTGACCTCTCCTATAATTCACCCCTCCACTTT
many	TRBD1	TRBV25-1	TRBJ2-7	CASSGRDRDDEQYF	TGTGCCAGCAGTGGAAGGGACAGGGACGACGAGCAGTACTTC
many	TRBD2	TRBV13	TRBJ2-3	CASSPSLAGGNTDTQYF	TGTGCCAGCAGCCCCAGCTTAGCGGGAGGGAACACAGATACGCAGTATTTT
-	TRBD2	TRBV27	TRBJ2-7	CASSPRAGLAADEQYF	TGTGCCAGCAGTCCGCGAGCGGGACTAGCGGCGGACGAGCAGTACTTC
many	-	TRBV12-3/TRBV12-4	TRBJ2-1	CASTQSWGAGENEQFF	TGTGCCAGCACTCAAAGCTGGGGGGCCGGGGAGAATGAGCAGTTCTTC
-	-	TRBV6-6	TRBJ2-1	CASSYLGGYNERFF	TGTGCCAGCAGTTACTTGGGGGGTTACAATGAGCGGTTCTTC
many	TRBD2	TRBV6-2/TRBV6-3	TRBJ2-2	CASEREGATGELFF	TGTGCCAGCGAGCGGGAGGGGGCCACCGGGGAGCTGTTTTTT
many	-	TRBV20-1	TRBJ2-7	CRARVVSGYEQYF	TGCAGAGCTAGGGTGGTGAGTGGGTACGAGCAGTACTTC
-	-	TRBV5-6	TRBJ2-1	CASSLTDNEQFF	TGTGCCAGCAGCTTGACGGATAATGAGCAGTTCTTC
many	TRBD1	TRBV7-8	TRBJ2-5	CASSPLGTGSYRETQYF	TGTGCCAGCAGCCCCCTTGGGACAGGGTCCTATCGAGAGACCCAGTACTTC
many	-	TRBV11-2	TRBJ2-3	CASSSGYSDTQYF	TGTGCCAGCAGCTCCGGGTACTCAGATACGCAGTATTTT
few	-	TRBV4-2	TRBJ1-1	CASSQERGKNAEAFF	TGTGCCAGCAGCCAAGAAAGGGGGAAGAACGCTGAAGCTTTCTTC
many	-	TRBV28	TRBJ2-3	CASSLTWGVTDTQYF	TGTGCCAGCAGTTTGACTTGGGGTGTCACAGATACGCAGTATTTT
many	-	TRBV18	TRBJ1-5	CASSPQVSNQPQHF	TGTGCCAGCTCACCACAGGTTAGCAATCAGCCCCAGCATTTT
many	-	TRBV7-6	TRBJ2-3	CASSFLPGEGGADTQYF	TGTGCCAGCAGCTTTCTCCCCGGGGAGGGGGGAGCAGATACGCAGTATTTT
few	-	TRBV11-2	TRBJ2-1	CASSKVGLANNEQFF	TGTGCCAGCAGCAAAGTGGGGCTAGCTAACAATGAGCAGTTCTTC
many	-	TRBV27	TRBJ2-2	CATRRGYTGELFF	TGTGCCACCCGGAGGGGATACACCGGGGAGCTGTTTTTT
-	-	TRBV5-8	TRBJ1-2	CASRWSDSYYGYTF	TGTGCCAGCAGATGGTCGGACAGCTACTATGGCTACACCTTC
many	-	TRBV7-9	TRBJ2-5	CASSSPSTLSQETQYF	TGTGCCAGCAGCTCCCCCAGCACACTCTCCCAAGAGACCCAGTACTTC
many	-	TRBV12-3/TRBV12-4	TRBJ1-2	CASSSHPGQPYGYTF	TGTGCCAGCAGTTCCCACCCCGGACAACCATATGGCTACACCTTC
many	-	TRBV28	TRBJ2-3	CASSLPGSGTDTQYF	TGTGCCAGCAGTTTACCCGGGAGCGGCACAGATACGCAGTATTTT
many	TRBD2	TRBV27	TRBJ2-1	CASSIGTSGRFYNEQFF	TGTGCCAGCAGTATAGGGACTAGCGGGCGCTTCTACAATGAGCAGTTCTTC
many	-	TRBV5-4	TRBJ1-1	CASRNGLNTEAFF	TGTGCCAGCAGAAATGGGCTGAACACTGAAGCTTTCTTT
-	-	TRBV19	TRBJ1-1	CASTPAGGLAEAFF	TGTGCCAGTACCCCCGCGGGGGGACTCGCTGAAGCTTTCTTT
-	-	TRBV20-1	TRBJ2-1	CSARDFVRNEQFF	TGCAGTGCCAGAGATTTTGTTAGGAATGAGCAGTTCTTC
many	-	TRBV24-1	TRBJ2-5	CATSDLDSQETQYF	TGTGCCACCAGTGACCTCGACAGCCAAGAGACCCAGTACTTC
many	TRBD2	TRBV7-6	TRBJ2-3	CASSLLPSGDTQYF	TGTGCCAGCAGCTTACTCCCTAGCGGAGATACGCAGTATTTT
many	-	TRBV10-3	TRBJ2-1	CAISETGLQKQFF	TGTGCCATCAGTGAGACCGGGTTGCAAAAGCAGTTCTTC
many	-	TRBV29-1	TRBJ2-7	CSVVFPEAYEQYF	TGCAGCGTTGTCTTTCCAGAGGCCTACGAGCAGTACTTC
few	TRBD2	TRBV28	TRBJ2-7	CASSWDRGVDEQYF	TGTGCCAGCAGTTGGGACCGGGGGGTTGACGAGCAGTACTTC
many	TRBD2	TRBV7-8	TRBJ2-3	CASRHPREGQPDTQYF	TGTGCCAGCAGACATCCGCGGGAGGGCCAACCAGATACGCAGTATTTT
many	-	TRBV12-3/TRBV12-4	TRBJ2-7	CASSSTGPGDEQYF	TGTGCCAGCAGTTCTACAGGGCCCGGGGACGAGCAGTACTTC
many	-	TRBV28	TRBJ1-1	CASSPSLRIAEAFF	TGTGCCAGCAGTCCCAGCCTAAGGATCGCTGAAGCTTTCTTT
many	-	TRBV6-1	TRBJ1-1	CASSEAPGYFLFF	TGTGCCAGCAGTGAAGCGCCAGGGTATTTTCTTTTCTTT